This T cell receptor beta chain was captured in a study of cytotoxic CD8 clonotypes in ibrutinib-treated CLL (dated by TCRdb to 2020 to 2022). Study-level background: In this cohort, approximately 15 patients were treatment-naive and under 13 were relapsed/refractory, while approximately 18 had unmutated IGHV. Partial responses were observed in approximately 24 patients and complete responses in 2; after a median follow-up of about 69 months, remission was maintained in around 14 patients and progression was observed in about twelve. Response samples were obtained after a median of 12 months of treatment, with a range of roughly 6 to 40 months. An average of about 250,000 productive templates and 94,082 productive rearrangements was obtained per sample. Of the approximately 90 people in the trial, about two dozen had longitudinal samples available. Cryopreserved peripheral blood mononuclear cells were obtained prior to treatment, at the time of response, and at either disease progression or sustained remission. Every sample from remission and from progressive disease was obtained while the patients were still on ibrutinib. General conclusions and limits of the study: Sampling times were not matched between patients in sustained remission and patients whose disease was progressing, and lymph node repertoires were not examined. Clonality rose at ibrutinib response, remained stable during sustained remission, and dropped back toward baseline at progression. Public clonotypes were rare and either shrank or stayed stable during treatment, and the rise in clonality at ibrutinib response reflected expansion of private clonotypes. At baseline, clonality was higher than in age-matched healthy donors and showed a strong correlation with circulating CD8+ T-cell counts.

The germline V gene gives CDR1 as SGDLS and CDR2 as YYNGEE. The CDR3 numbers 15 residues from cysteine through phenylalanine. Only CDR3 DNA is held: 45 bases, read in frame from base 1. Between the V and J ends, shortened by 2 bases and 1 base respectively, the junction contains 13 bases. This clone came up a few times. Its antigen is currently not known. Qualities for individual bases were not recorded, and no much larger clone is one base off. A MiSeq instrument was used for deep resolution sequencing, which targeted depths ranging from 1 in 1 million up to 1 in 200,000 T cells, with coverage averaging 10x for each clonotype. The immunoSEQ hsTCRB Kit was used to generate the TCR beta libraries. The original pipeline was this. The data were analyzed with ImmunoSEQ Analyzer and ImmunoSEQ Data Assistant, and V, D and J gene assignments followed IMGT definitions. Clonality, with values ranging from 0 to 1, was calculated as one minus the normalized Shannon entropy of productive rearrangement frequencies. Only overrepresented clonotypes making up at least 0.05% of the repertoire of each patient were included in the public clonotype analysis. Around 14 repertoires from age-matched healthy donors, obtained from immuneACCESS, served as clonality controls. TCRdb provides this immuneACCESS table in a form limited to in-frame rearrangements. Some clones are lacking; in checked studies, under half of them reflect an unresolved V gene, and why the rest are absent is not known. V and J calls and clone size are those listed in that table; D and trimming were worked out from the DNA. The sample yields around 53,000 clones; about 54% were counted once. Under 30% of the sample goes to the ten largest clones.

The time point label of this sample denotes: progressive disease on ibrutinib. Around 1.8 micrograms of genomic DNA were extracted from cryopreserved PBMCs for TCR beta library preparation. Longitudinal blood samples from CLL patients on ibrutinib monotherapy underwent high-throughput TCR beta sequencing. The patients took part in an open-label, single-center phase 2 trial of ibrutinib monotherapy. This specimen consisted of PBMCs, obtained at disease progression, from a patient treated with ibrutinib. The sequence is built from TRBV9 and TRBJ2-7; TRBD2 is perhaps the D gene, given 6 matching bases. The origin of this receptor is a human donor with chronic lymphocytic leukemia. The DNA sequence is as follows: TGTGCCAGCAGCGTGGGCGGGGTCATGTCCTACGAGCAGTACTTC. Its coded protein is CASSVGGVMSYEQYF.